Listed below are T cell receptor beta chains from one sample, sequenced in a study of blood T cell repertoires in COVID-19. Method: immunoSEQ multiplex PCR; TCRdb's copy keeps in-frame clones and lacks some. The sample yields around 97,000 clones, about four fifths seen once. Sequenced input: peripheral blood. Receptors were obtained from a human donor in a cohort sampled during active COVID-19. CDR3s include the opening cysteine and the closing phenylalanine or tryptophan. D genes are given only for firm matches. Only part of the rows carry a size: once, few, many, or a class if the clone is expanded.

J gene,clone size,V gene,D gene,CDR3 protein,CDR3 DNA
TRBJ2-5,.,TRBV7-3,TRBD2,CASSLIGTSGGPETQYF,TGTGCCAGCAGCTTAATTGGCACTAGCGGGGGGCCGGAGACCCAGTACTTC
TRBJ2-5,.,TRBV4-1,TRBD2,CASSHPSGGAMETQYF,TGCGCCAGCAGCCATCCAAGCGGGGGGGCGATGGAGACCCAGTACTTC
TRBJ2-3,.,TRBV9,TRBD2,CASSPLLTSGAWGTQYF,TGTGCCAGCAGCCCTCTTCTGACTAGCGGGGCTTGGGGAACGCAGTATTTT
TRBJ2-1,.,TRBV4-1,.,CASSQELGGLFF,TGCGCCAGCAGCCAAGAATTGGGGGGTCTGTTCTTC
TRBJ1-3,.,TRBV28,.,CASSPPTVVSGNTIYF,TGTGCCAGCAGTCCTCCGACAGTCGTCTCTGGAAACACCATATATTTT
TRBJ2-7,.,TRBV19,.,CASSPRTVPYEQYF,TGTGCCAGTAGTCCGCGGACAGTCCCCTACGAGCAGTACTTC
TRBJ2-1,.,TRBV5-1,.,CASSSGQYNEQFF,TGCGCCAGCAGCTCGGGACAATACAATGAGCAGTTCTTC
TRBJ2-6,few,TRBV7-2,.,CASSLALGRGANVLTF,TGTGCCAGCAGCTTAGCGCTGGGCAGAGGGGCCAACGTCCTGACTTTC
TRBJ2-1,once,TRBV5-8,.,CASSLAVYEQFF,TGTGCCAGCAGCTTGGCCGTCTATGAGCAGTTCTTC
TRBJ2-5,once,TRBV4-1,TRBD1,CASRGTGYRTQYF,TGCGCCAGCAGAGGGACAGGATATCGGACCCAGTACTTC
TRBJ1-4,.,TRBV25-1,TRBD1,CASSGPTGMNEKLFF,TGTGCCAGCAGTGGGCCGACAGGGATGAATGAAAAACTGTTTTTT
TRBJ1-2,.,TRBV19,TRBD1,CASSILVGRGRDGYTF,TGTGCCAGTAGTATCCTTGTGGGCAGGGGGCGTGATGGCTACACCTTC
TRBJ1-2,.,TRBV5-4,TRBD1,CASSLGGQGRGYGYTF,TGTGCCAGCAGCTTGGGGGGACAGGGACGTGGCTATGGCTACACCTTC
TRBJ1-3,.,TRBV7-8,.,CASSFLGQKRNTIYF,TGTGCCAGCAGCTTCCTTGGACAGAAGAGAAACACCATATATTTT
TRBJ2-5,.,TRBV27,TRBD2,CASSLSSGGVQTQYF,TGTGCCAGCAGTTTAAGTAGCGGGGGGGTGCAGACCCAGTACTTC
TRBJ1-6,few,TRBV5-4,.,CASREGSSYNSPLHF,TGTGCCAGCAGGGAGGGTAGCTCCTATAATTCACCCCTCCACTTT
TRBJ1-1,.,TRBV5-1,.,CASSLGRGLTEAFF,TGCGCCAGCAGCTTGGGACGCGGGCTCACTGAAGCTTTCTTT
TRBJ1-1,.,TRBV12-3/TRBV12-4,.,CASSQGPTEAFF,TGTGCCAGCAGTCAGGGTCCCACTGAAGCTTTCTTT
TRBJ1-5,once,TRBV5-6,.,CASSFSGLKYINQPQHF,TGTGCCAGCAGCTTTTCAGGGCTGAAGTATATCAATCAGCCCCAGCATTTT
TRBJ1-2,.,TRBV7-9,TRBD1,CASSLPDRAYGYTF,TGTGCCAGCAGCTTACCTGACAGGGCCTATGGCTACACCTTC
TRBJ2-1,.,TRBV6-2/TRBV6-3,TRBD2,CASSYGSGGYHNEQFF,TGTGCCAGCAGTTACGGTAGCGGGGGGTACCACAATGAGCAGTTCTTC
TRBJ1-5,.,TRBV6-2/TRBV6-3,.,CASSFLSSNSNQPQHF,TGTGCCAGCAGTTTTCTAAGTTCTAATAGCAATCAGCCCCAGCATTTT
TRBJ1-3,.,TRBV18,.,CASSPPSGGSGNTIYF,TGTGCCAGCTCACCACCAAGCGGGGGCTCTGGAAACACCATATATTTT
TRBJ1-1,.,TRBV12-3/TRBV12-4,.,CASNYDGVTEAFF,TGTGCCAGCAACTACGACGGGGTCACTGAAGCTTTCTTT
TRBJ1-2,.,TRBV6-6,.,CASSYSAGPGYTF,TGTGCCAGCAGTTACTCGGCAGGGCCAGGCTACACCTTC
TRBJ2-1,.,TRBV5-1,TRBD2,CASSLGLAGGYNEQFF,TGCGCCAGCAGCTTAGGGCTAGCGGGGGGCTACAATGAGCAGTTCTTC
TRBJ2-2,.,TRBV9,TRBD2,CASSVVASGGELFF,TGTGCCAGCAGCGTAGTGGCTAGCGGCGGGGAGCTGTTTTTT